Shown below are 21 T cell receptor beta chains from a single sample sequenced in a study of esophageal squamous cell carcinoma under preoperative chemotherapy. One entry per CDR3 protein results from TCRdb running MiXCR on the PCR reads. In the table there are several thousand distinct CDR3 sequences, less than 40% of which are singletons. Time point noted: before preoperative PTX-NDP chemotherapy. The material was obtained from a patient given preoperative chemotherapy. These receptors were obtained from a human donor with esophageal squamous cell carcinoma. The donor label of this sample is uncertain.

On this clonotype itself: At one of its ends the junction is not consistent with the germline gene, which may arise from a read error. The chain couples TRBV12-3 or TRBV12-4 to TRBJ2-1, with TRBD2 matching 8 bases. This CDR3 has 15 amino acids. CDR3 sequence reads: CAGSLGSGSYDEQFF. The CDR3 DNA reads TGTGCCGGCAGTTTAGGGAGCGGGAGCTACGATGAGCAGTTCTTC.

This clonotype was observed at least ten times. A much larger clone sits a single nucleotide away, making a read error possible. The chain employs TRBV27 and TRBJ2-4; TRBD1 is a possible D gene (6 bases). The V and J ends lost 10 bases and 13 bases respectively, with 17 bases between them. This CDR3 region has 11 residues. Germline V gives CDR1 MNHEY, CDR2 SMNVEV (reference sequence). CDR3 sequence (DNA): TGTGCCATCGCCAGGGACAATGAGCAGTACTTC. Protein: CAIARDNEQYF.

With respect to this clonotype: Relative to the germline gene, one junction end is altered; a read error may explain this. The genes are TRBV12-3 or TRBV12-4 and TRBJ2-1; D might be TRBD1 (6 bases). This CDR3 is 13 amino acids long. The CDR3 nucleotides are TGTGCCAGGAGTTTGGTACAGGGATACGAGCAGTTCTTC. Translated: CARSLVQGYEQFF.

This chain joins TRBV12-5 and TRBJ2-1; TRBD2 agrees at 8 bases. CDR3 length: 15 residues. The trim removed 5 bases at V and 6 bases at J, leaving 9 bases unmatched. Germline V lookup: CDR1 LGHNT, CDR2 FRNRAP. The CDR3 nucleotides are TGTGCTAGTGGTCCGGGAGGGGGGGGGGGCAATGAGCAGTTCTTC. It codes for CASGPGGGGGNEQFF.

Concerning this clonotype: The conserved closing phenylalanine or tryptophan is absent in this CDR3, likely reflecting a read error. The DNA is omitted, as the CDR3 cannot be located on it reliably, and the CDR3 follows TCRdb's listing. The chain links TRBV11-2 to TRBJ2-5; the table's D call TRBD2 went unverified against the DNA. The CDR3 spans 14 amino acids, including both terminal residues. Germline V gene data show CDR1 as SGHAT and CDR2 as FQNNGV. This CDR3 reads CASRSSGRAGGEFV.

Note on this clonotype: This CDR3 fails to terminate in the conserved phenylalanine or tryptophan, so it likely reflects a read error. This chain uses TRBV7-9 with TRBJ2-1; D is perhaps TRBD1 or TRBD2 (7 bases each). The CDR3 loop spans 14 amino acids. Germline CDR1 and CDR2: SEHNR and FQNEAQ (reference sequence). Written as DNA, the CDR3 is TGTGTCAGGAGGAGCGGGACAGATTACAATGAGCAGTTCTTG. Its protein product is CVRRSGTDYNEQFL.

By proportion, this clonotype is medium-sized (0.01 to 0.1%). The V gene is TRBV6-1, the J gene TRBJ2-5, with 8 bases matching TRBD1. The trim removed 2 bases at V and 2 bases at J, leaving 7 bases unmatched. The CDR3 contains 16 residues. Germline lookup yields CDR1 MNHNS and CDR2 SASEGT. The chain's CDR3 is CASSEYLTGGQETQYF. The CDR3 DNA sequence: TGTGCCAGCAGTGAATACCTCACAGGGGGACAAGAGACCCAGTACTTC.

There are many counts of this clonotype. The chain is built from TRBV10-2 and TRBJ2-1, with TRBD1 identical over 10 bases. Trimming cost V 2 bases and J 1 base; bases outside gene matches: 2. Germline V gene lookup returns CDR1 WSHSY and CDR2 SAAADI. The CDR3 length is 16 residues. This CDR3 reads CASSEQDRGSYNEQFF. CDR3 nucleotide sequence: TGCGCCAGCAGTGAGCAGGACAGGGGGTCCTACAATGAGCAGTTCTTC.

This clonotype rates as medium-sized. This sequence joins TRBV6-5 and TRBJ2-1; 8 bases line up with TRBD2. The germline V gene has CDR1 MNHEY and CDR2 SVGAGI. The CDR3 extends over 15 amino acids. Trimming took 7 bases from V and 2 from J; bases not matched to a gene: 7. CDR3 sequence: CASTLNSGTYNEQFF. CDR3 in DNA: TGTGCCAGCACCTTGAATAGCGGGACCTACAATGAGCAGTTCTTC.

In the case of this clonotype: This CDR3 is missing its conserved last phenylalanine or tryptophan, likely due to a read error. This chain joins TRBV7-2 and TRBJ2-5; unclear D gene. The V end lost 5 bases, the J end lost 5 bases, and 9 bases lay between the germline ends. Per germline, CDR1 SGHTA and CDR2 FQGNSA. The length of the CDR3 is 12 residues. CDR3: CASSLARETQYL. Here the CDR3 DNA reads TGTGCCAGCAGCCTTGCCCGCGAGACCCAGTACTTG.

This clonotype was counted many times. The chain joins TRBV11-3 to TRBJ2-3; the match to TRBD2 covers 9 bases. In germline, CDR1 is SGHNT, CDR2 YENEEA. V lost 5 bases to trimming and J lost 5 bases; unmatched junction nucleotides: 11. CDR3 length: 16 residues. CDR3 sequence (DNA): TGTGCCAGCAGCCCGCAGAGCGGGAGGAGGATAGATACGCAGTATTTT. Translation: CASSPQSGRRIDTQYF.

This clonotype appeared many times. This chain connects TRBV6-1 to TRBJ1-2; the D is unclear. The CDR3 totals 14 residues. Germline-derived CDR1 and CDR2 are MNHNS and SASEGT. V was trimmed by 1 base and J by 4 bases, leaving 10 bases between them. DNA for the CDR3: TGTGCCAGCAGTGAAGTATTAGACGGCTATGGCTACACCTTC. Protein sequence: CASSEVLDGYGYTF.

On this clonotype itself: The junction departs from germline at one end; a sequencing error may be responsible. The chain uses TRBV7-2 and TRBJ2-7; D might be TRBD2 (5 bases). There are 15 residues in the CDR3. Germline V gene lookup returns CDR1 SGHTA and CDR2 FQGNSA. CDR3 in amino acids: CASRLAQPGSYEQYF. The CDR3 DNA is TGTGCGAGCAGGTTAGCGCAGCCGGGGTCCTACGAGCAGTACTTC.

In its sample, this clonotype is medium-sized. The V call is TRBV6-1, the J call TRBJ2-1; D ambiguous. The CDR3 consists of 12 residues. Germline values: CDR1 MNHNS, CDR2 SASEGT. The V gene lost 5 bases and the J gene lost 3 bases, with 5 bases spanning the gap. The CDR3 loop reads CASSPNYNEQFF. CDR3 nucleotides: TGTGCCAGCAGTCCCAACTACAATGAGCAGTTCTTC.

This clonotype was recorded many times. V gene TRBV7-2 combines with J gene TRBJ2-5; D may match TRBD1 or TRBD2 (5 bases each). CDR3 length: 14 amino acids. Germline V lookup: CDR1 SGHTA, CDR2 FQGNSA. Trimming cost V 1 base and J 5 bases, with 11 bases left between them. The CDR3 reads CASSLVPEGETQYF. CDR3 sequence (DNA): TGTGCCAGCAGCTTAGTCCCCGAGGGGGAGACCCAGTACTTC. The full variable domain, completed using reference TRBV7-2 and TRBJ2-5, is GAGVSQSPSNKVTEKGKDVELRCDPISGHTALYWYRQSLGQGLEFLIYFQGNSAPDKSGLPSDRFSAERTGGSVSTLTIQRTQQEDSAVYLCASSLVPEGETQYFGPGTRLLVL.

This clonotype has a count of ten or more. A much larger clone differs from this one at a single base, so this may be a read error. V usage is TRBV7-2 and J usage is TRBJ2-1; 11 bases are a match to TRBD1. The DNA end favors TRBJ2-7, so the J call may be wrong. Germline CDR1 reads SGHTA; CDR2 reads FQGNSA. This CDR3 contains 15 residues. The CDR3 DNA sequence: TGTGCCTCTTGCCCCGGGACAGGGGGATACAATGAGCAGTACTTC. Its translation: CASCPGTGGYNEQYF.

This rearrangement joins TRBV7-6 to TRBJ2-1; 8 positions agree with TRBD1. This CDR3 is 15 amino acids long. Germline V lookup: CDR1 SGHVS, CDR2 FNYEAQ. V shed 5 bases, J shed 0 bases, and the junction held 3 bases outside the gene matches. The CDR3, as DNA: TGTGCCAGCAGCCGGACAGGGCCCTCCTACAATGAGCAGTTCTTC. Translated, it gives CASSRTGPSYNEQFF.

This rearrangement joins TRBV12-3 or TRBV12-4 to TRBJ1-6; perhaps TRBD1 as D (5 bases). V was pared by 7 bases and J by 14 bases, with 24 bases between. This CDR3 is built from 15 residues. CDR3 nucleotides: TGTGCCAGCAAAGAGGGGAATAGCGGTAATGCAGCCCTCCACTTT. It codes for CASKEGNSGNAALHF.

Many counts were recorded for this clonotype. V gene TRBV6-1 combines with J gene TRBJ1-2; 7 bases are shared with TRBD1. Germline lookup yields CDR1 MNHNS and CDR2 SASEGT. This CDR3 region has 13 residues. Trimming cost V 5 bases and J 8 bases; bases outside gene matches: 8. The CDR3 here is CASSRTGGRGYTF. The CDR3 DNA is TGTGCCAGCAGTCGGACAGGTGGGAGAGGCTACACCTTC.

Of note for this clonotype: Relative to the germline gene, one junction end is altered; a read error may explain this. This rearrangement joins TRBV6-1 to TRBJ2-1; 7 bases fit TRBD2. The J call may be incorrect, as the DNA end agrees better with TRBJ2-5. Germline CDR1 and CDR2: MNHNS and SASEGT. The CDR3 length is 15 residues. CDR3 protein: CASALAAEVGESQYF. Here the CDR3 DNA reads TGTGCCAGCGCTCTAGCGGCCGAGGTAGGAGAGAGCCAGTACTTC.

On this clonotype itself: The germline gene is not matched at one end of the junction; a read error may be the cause. The chain joins TRBV5-5 to TRBJ2-7; 10 bases fit TRBD1. The V gene's germline CDR1 is SGHKS and CDR2 YYEKEE (reference sequence). The CDR3 has 17 residues. The DNA for the CDR3 is TGTGCCAGCAGCCAATTGACAGGGGGCGCGGAGGGAGAGACCCAGTATTTC. It codes for CASSQLTGGAEGETQYF.